This T cell receptor (beta chain) stems from a study of CD8+CD57+ T cells in acquired aplastic anemia (dated by TCRdb to the late 2010s). Concerning the study at large: On average, sorted CD4+ and CD8+ cells yielded roughly 3.4 ug of extracted DNA, with a range of roughly 0.18 to 30 ug. A CD8+CD57+ expansion meant a frequency higher than the mean frequency seen in healthy subjects.

Overall results and qualifications from the work: CD8+ Simpson's diversity did not differ significantly between patients and healthy controls (P=0.060). Over 25 CD8+ CDR3 sequences were found in both patients and controls but appeared to be highly expressed in patients and within the immunodominant clones of the patients.

Patients chosen for sequencing had shown expansion of CD8+CD57+ cells by flow cytometry. Every patient had a diagnosis of severe acquired aplastic anemia based on International Study of Aplastic Anemia and Agranulocytosis and Camitta criteria. At the time blood was sampled, none of the patients had received any therapy. In this study, sorted CD4+ and CD8+ T cells from the blood of healthy subjects and of severe aplastic anemia patients had their TCR repertoires deep-sequenced. Patients were enrolled in the USA under clinicaltrials.gov protocols 00001620, 01623167, 00001397, 00071045, 00081523 and 00961064. Ficoll-Paque density gradient centrifugation was used to isolate peripheral blood mononuclear cells. CD4+ and CD8+ T cells were sorted by FACS or magnetic beads before DNA extraction. V is pared back by 4 bases and J by 5 bases, with 19 bases lying between the germline termini. The germline V gene provides CDR1 SGHRS and CDR2 YFSETQ. The CDR3 starts with the cysteine, ends with the phenylalanine, and has 16 residues. The CDR3 DNA has 48 bases and is translated from base 1.

Concerning this clonotype: Which antigen it targets is not known. Since a much larger clone is just one base distant, this may be a read error.

Profiling of TCR beta VDJ combinations and CDR3 sequences used genomic DNA as the template. An Illumina HiSeq 2000 was used for TCR repertoire sequencing. The paper's data handling went like this. Repertoires were assessed using TRBV/TRBJ rearrangement plots, CDR3 size and DJ length profiles, and Simpson's diversity index. The most abundant DNA sequence in the deep sequencing data was taken as the immunodominant clone. CDR3 amino acid sequences were checked for sharing across subjects and were also compared against the VDJdb database and published repertoires. TCRdb redid the processing of the public reads, applying fastp at Q25 and MiXCR, and retained in-frame beta chains. Each CDR3 protein appears once, grouped with its most common genes and DNA. These V and J calls rely on TCRdb rather than the paper's analysis. The table for this sample lists some 200,000 distinct CDR3 sequences; approximately 48% of them were counted only once. Roughly 1.8% of the sample belongs to the ten largest clones.

This TCR was recovered from a human donor with aplastic anemia. The rearranged segments are TRBV5-1 and TRBJ2-1; perhaps TRBD2 is the D gene, with 5 bases matching. Sequenced material: sorted CD4+, CD8+, or CD8+CD57+ T cells (not recorded which) from PBMCs. The DNA sequence is TGCGCCAGCAGCCCCAAAACGGTACTAGAAAACAATGAGCAGTTCTTC. Protein translation: CASSPKTVLENNEQFF.